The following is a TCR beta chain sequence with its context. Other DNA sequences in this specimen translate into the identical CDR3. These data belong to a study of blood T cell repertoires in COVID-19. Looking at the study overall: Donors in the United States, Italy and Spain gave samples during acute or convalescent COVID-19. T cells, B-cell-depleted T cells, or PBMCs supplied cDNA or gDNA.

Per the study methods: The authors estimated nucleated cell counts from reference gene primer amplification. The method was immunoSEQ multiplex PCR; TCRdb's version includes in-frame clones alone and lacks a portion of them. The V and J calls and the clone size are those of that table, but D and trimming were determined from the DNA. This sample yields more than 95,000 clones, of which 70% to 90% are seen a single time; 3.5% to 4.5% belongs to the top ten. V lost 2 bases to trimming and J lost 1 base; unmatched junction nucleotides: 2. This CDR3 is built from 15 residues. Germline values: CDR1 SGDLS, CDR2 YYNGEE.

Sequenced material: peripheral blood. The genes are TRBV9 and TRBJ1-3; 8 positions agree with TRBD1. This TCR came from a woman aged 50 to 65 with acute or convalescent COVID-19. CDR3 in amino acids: CASSVDRDSGNTIYF. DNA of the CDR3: TGTGCCAGCAGCGTGGACAGGGATTCTGGAAACACCATATATTTT.